The clone carrying this TCR beta chain was detected once. These data come from a study of blood T cell repertoires in COVID-19. Study-level background: The origin of the acute and convalescent COVID-19 samples was the United States, Italy and Spain.

The table came from immunoSEQ multiplex PCR; TCRdb's copy has only in-frame clones and leaves some out. The sample consists of a few hundred thousand clones, approximately 89% of them appearing once. Per the germline V gene, CDR1 is LGHNA and CDR2 is YSLEER. CDR3 size: 16 residues. Trimming cost V 3 bases and J 10 bases; bases outside gene matches: 10. Across 24 US areas, participants ranged in age from about 18 to 90 years. In assigning cohorts, the study relied on participant-reported clinical history. The gene calls are TRBV4-3 and TRBJ1-6, with 9 bases aligning to TRBD1. Sequenced material: PBMCs or T cells enriched from blood (not recorded which). The sequence was collected from a woman in her 40s who had been exposed to COVID-19. This CDR3 reads CASSQRTGAGGSPLHF. The CDR3 DNA follows: TGCGCCAGCAGCCAGAGGACAGGGGCGGGTGGGTCACCCCTCCACTTT.